This T cell receptor beta chain was profiled in a study of cytomegalovirus exposure and HLA in healthy donors. The germline V gene encodes CDR1 SGHVS and CDR2 FQNEAQ. This CDR3 spans 14 amino acids. Trimming stripped 4 bases from V and 4 bases from J, with 8 bases between. Amplification used 60 Vbeta primers and 13 Jbeta primers. The table came from immunoSEQ multiplex PCR; TCRdb's copy has only in-frame clones and leaves some out. The table records about 85,000 clones, 80% of them present only once. This chain links TRBV7-8 with TRBJ2-6, with D unclear. Sequencing was done on a sample of PBMCs. This TCR derives from a man aged 50 or older in good health and CMV-seropositive. CDR3 residues: CASSSRAGANVLTF. The CDR3 nucleotides are TGTGCCAGCAGCTCGCGAGCAGGGGCCAACGTCCTGACTTTC.